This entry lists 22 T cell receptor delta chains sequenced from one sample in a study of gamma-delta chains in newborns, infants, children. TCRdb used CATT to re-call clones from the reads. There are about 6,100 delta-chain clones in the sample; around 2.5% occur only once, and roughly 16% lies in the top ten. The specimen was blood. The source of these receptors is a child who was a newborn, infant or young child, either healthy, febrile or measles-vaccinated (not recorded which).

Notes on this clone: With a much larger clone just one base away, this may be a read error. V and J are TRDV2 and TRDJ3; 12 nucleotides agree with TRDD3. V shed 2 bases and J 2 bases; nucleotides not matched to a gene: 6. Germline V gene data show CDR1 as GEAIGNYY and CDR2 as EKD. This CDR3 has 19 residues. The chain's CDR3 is CACDSTGGYRPWDTRQMFF. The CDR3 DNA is TGTGCCTGTGACAGTACTGGGGGATACCGACCCTGGGACACCCGACAGATGTTTTTC.

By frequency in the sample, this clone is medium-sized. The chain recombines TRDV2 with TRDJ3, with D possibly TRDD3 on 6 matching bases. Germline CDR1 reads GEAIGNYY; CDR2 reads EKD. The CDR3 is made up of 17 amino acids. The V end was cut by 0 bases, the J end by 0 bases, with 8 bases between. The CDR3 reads CACDTAWGSWDTRQMFF. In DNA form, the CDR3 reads TGTGCCTGTGACACCGCCTGGGGCTCCTGGGACACCCGACAGATGTTTTTC.

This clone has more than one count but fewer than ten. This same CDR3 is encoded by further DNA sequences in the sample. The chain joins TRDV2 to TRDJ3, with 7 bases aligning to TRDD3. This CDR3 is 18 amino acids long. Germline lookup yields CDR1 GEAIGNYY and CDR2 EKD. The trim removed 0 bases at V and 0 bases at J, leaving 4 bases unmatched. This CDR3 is CACDTVGESSWDTRQMFF. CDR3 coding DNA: TGTGCCTGTGACACCGTGGGGGAGTCCTCCTGGGACACCCGACAGATGTTTTTC.

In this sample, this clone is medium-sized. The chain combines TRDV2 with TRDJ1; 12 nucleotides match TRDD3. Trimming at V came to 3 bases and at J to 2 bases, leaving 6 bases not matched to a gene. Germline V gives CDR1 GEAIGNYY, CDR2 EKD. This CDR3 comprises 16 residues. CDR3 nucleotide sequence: TGTGCCTGTGACCTACTGGGGGATACCGAGACCGATAAACTCATCTTT. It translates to CACDLLGDTETDKLIF.

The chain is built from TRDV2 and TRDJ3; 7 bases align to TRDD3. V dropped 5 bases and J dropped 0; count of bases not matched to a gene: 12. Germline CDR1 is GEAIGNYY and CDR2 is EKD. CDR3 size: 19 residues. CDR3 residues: CACVPLTWGYSWDTRQMFF. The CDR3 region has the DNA TGTGCCTGTGTTCCTCTTACTTGGGGATACTCCTGGGACACCCGACAGATGTTTTTC.

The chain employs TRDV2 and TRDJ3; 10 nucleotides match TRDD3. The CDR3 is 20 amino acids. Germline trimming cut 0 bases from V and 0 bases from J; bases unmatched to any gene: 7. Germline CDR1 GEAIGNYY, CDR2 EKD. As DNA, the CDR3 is TGTGCCTGTGACACCTACCGGGGGATACGCAGCTCCTGGGACACCCGACAGATGTTTTTC. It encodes CACDTYRGIRSSWDTRQMFF.

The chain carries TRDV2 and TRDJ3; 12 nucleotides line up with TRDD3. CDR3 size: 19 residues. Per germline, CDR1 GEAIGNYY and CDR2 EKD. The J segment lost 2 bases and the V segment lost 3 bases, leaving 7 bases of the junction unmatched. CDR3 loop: CACDRLGDTGPWDTRQMFF. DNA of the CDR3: TGTGCCTGTGACCGACTGGGGGATACTGGCCCCTGGGACACCCGACAGATGTTTTTC.

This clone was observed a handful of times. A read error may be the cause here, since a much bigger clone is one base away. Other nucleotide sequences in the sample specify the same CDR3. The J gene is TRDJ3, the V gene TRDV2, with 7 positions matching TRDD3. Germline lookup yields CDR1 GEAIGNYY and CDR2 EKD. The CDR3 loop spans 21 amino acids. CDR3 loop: CACDTGYAYGAGSWDTRQMFF. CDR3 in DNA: TGTGCCTGCGACACCGGATACGCGTACGGGGCTGGCTCCTGGGACACCCGACAGATGTTTTTC.

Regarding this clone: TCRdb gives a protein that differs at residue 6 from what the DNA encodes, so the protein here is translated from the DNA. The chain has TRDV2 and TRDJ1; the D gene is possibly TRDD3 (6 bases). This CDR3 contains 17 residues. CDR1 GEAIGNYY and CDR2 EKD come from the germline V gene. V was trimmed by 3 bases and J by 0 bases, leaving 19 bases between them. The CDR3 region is CACDPAGYGAYTDKLIF. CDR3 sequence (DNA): TGTGCCTGTGACCCTGCGGGATATGGGGCTTACACCGATAAACTCATCTTT.

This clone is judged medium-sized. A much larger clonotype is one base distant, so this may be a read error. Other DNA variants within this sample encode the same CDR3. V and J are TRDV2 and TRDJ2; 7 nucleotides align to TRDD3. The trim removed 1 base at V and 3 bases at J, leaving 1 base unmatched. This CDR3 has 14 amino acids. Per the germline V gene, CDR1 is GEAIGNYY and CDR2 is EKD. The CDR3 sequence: CACDTWGMTAQLFF. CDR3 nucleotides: TGTGCCTGTGACACTTGGGGGATGACAGCACAACTCTTCTTT.

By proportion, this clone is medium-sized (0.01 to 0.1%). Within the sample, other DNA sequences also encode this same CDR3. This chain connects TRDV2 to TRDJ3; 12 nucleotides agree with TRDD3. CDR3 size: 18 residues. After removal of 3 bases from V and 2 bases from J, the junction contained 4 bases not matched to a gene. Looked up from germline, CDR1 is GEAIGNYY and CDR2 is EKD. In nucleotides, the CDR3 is TGTGCCTGTGACGTACTGGGGGATACTACCTGGGACACCCGACAGATGTTTTTC. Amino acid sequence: CACDVLGDTTWDTRQMFF.

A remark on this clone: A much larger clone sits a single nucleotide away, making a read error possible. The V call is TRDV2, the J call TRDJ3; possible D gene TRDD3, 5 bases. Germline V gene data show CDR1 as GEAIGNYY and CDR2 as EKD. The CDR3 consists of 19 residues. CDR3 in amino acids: CACDTWGHASSRDTRQMFF. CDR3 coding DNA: TGTGCCTGTGACACCTGGGGACACGCGAGCTCCCGGGACACCCGACAGATGTTTTTC.

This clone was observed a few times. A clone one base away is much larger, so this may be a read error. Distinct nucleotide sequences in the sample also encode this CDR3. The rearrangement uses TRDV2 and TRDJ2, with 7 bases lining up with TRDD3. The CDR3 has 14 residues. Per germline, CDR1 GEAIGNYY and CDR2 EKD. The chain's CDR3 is CACDSWGSTAQLFF. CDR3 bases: TGTGCCTGTGACTCCTGGGGGTCGACAGCACAGCTCTTCTTT.

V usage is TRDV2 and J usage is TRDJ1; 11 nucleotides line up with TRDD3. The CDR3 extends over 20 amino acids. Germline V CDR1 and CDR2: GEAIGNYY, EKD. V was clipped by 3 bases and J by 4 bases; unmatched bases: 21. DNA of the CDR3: TGTGCCTGTGACGCGGCCTTCCTAGAGGCAAGTACTGGGGGATACGATAAACTCATCTTT. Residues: CACDAAFLEASTGGYDKLIF.

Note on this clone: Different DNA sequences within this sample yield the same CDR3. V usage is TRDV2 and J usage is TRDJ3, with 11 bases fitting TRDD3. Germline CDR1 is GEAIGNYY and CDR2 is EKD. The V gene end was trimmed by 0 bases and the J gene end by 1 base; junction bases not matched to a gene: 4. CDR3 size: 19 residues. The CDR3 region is CACDTVLGDISWDTRQMFF. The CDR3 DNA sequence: TGTGCCTGTGACACCGTACTGGGGGATATTTCCTGGGACACCCGACAGATGTTTTTC.

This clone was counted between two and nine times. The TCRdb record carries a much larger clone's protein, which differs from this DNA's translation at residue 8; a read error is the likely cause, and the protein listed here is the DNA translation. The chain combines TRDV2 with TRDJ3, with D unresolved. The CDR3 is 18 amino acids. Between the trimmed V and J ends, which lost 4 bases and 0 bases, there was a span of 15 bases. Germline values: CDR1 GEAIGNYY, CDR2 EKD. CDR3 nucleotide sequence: TGTGCCTGTGATCCCGGATTCGTCAACTCCTGGGACACCCGACAGATGTTTTTC. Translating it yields CACDPGFVNSWDTRQMFF.

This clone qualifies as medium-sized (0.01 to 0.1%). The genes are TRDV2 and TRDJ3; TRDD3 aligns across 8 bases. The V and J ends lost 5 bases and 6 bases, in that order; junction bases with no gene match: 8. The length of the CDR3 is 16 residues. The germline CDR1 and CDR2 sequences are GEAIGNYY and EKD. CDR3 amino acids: CACVPGILEDTRQMFF. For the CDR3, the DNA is TGTGCCTGTGTCCCGGGGATACTGGAGGACACCCGACAGATGTTTTTC.

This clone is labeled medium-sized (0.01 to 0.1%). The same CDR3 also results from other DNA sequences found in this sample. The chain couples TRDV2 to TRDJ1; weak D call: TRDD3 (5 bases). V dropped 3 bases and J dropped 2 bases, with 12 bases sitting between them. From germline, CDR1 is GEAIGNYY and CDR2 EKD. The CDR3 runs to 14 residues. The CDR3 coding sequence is TGTGCCTGTGACCCATGGGGAACGACCGATAAACTCATCTTT. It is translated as CACDPWGTTDKLIF.

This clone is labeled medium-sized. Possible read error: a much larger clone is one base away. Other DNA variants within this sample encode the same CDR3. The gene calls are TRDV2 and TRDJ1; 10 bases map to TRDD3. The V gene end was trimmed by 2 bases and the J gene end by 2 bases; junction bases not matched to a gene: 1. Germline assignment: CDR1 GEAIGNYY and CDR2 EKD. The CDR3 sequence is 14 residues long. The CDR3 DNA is TGTGCCTGTGACAAACTGGGGGATACCGATAAACTCATCTTT. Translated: CACDKLGDTDKLIF.

CDR3: CACDTRGLLGVNSWDTRQMFF. CDR3 bases: TGTGCCTGTGACACCAGGGGACTACTGGGGGTCAACTCCTGGGACACCCGACAGATGTTTTTC. The J gene is TRDJ3, the V gene TRDV2, with TRDD3 identical over 8 bases. Germline CDR1 reads GEAIGNYY; CDR2 reads EKD. This CDR3 is 21 amino acids long. V shed 0 bases, J shed 0 bases, and the junction held 12 bases outside the gene matches.

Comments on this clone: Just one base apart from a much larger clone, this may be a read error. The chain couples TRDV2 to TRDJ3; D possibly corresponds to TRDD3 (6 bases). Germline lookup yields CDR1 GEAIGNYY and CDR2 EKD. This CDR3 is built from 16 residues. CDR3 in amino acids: CACDRVDSWGTRQMFF. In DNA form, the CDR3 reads TGTGCCTGTGACCGGGTCGACTCCTGGGGCACCCGACAGATGTTTTTC.

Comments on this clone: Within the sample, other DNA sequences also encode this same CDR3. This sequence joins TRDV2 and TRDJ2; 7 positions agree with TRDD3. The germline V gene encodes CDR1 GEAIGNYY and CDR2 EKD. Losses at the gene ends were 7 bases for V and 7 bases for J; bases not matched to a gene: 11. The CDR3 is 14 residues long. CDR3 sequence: CACDALLGRAQLFF. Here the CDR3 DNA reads TGTGCCTGCGACGCCCTACTGGGGAGAGCACAACTCTTCTTT.